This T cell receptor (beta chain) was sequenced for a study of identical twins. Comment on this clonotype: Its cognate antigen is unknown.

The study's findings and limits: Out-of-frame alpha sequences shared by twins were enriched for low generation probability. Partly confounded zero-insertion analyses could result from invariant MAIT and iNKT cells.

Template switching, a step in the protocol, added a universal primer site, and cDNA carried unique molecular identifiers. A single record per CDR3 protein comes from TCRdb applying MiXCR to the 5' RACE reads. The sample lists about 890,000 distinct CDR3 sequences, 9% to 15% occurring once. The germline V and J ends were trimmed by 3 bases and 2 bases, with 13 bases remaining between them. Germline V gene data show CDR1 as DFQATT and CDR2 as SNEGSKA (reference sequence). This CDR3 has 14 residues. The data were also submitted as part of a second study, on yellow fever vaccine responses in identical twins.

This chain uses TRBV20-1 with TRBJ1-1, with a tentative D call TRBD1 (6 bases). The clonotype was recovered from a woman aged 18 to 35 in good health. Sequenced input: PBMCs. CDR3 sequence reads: CSARKQTGNTEAFF. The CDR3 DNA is TGCAGTGCTAGGAAACAGACAGGAAACACTGAAGCTTTCTTT.